A single sample is the source of the 21 T cell receptor beta chains below, sequenced in a study of CD8 T cells in ankylosing spondylitis. TCRdb reprocessed the 5' RACE reads with MiXCR, giving one entry per CDR3 protein. Found here are 150,000 to 200,000 distinct CDR3 sequences, around 20% of them singletons; the top ten hold approximately 8%. The sample taken for sequencing was blood, either unsorted or a sorted T cell fraction (not recorded which). These receptors were collected from a male donor with ankylosing spondylitis or in good health (not recorded which).

This clonotype was observed at least ten times. V and J are TRBV10-3 and TRBJ2-7; D not resolved. Germline V gene data show CDR1 as ENHRY and CDR2 as SYGVKD. The CDR3 totals 13 residues. The ends were cut back, 3 bases at V and 6 bases at J, with 12 bases in the middle. CDR3 coding DNA: TGTGCCATCAGTGATTTAAGGGATTCCGAGCAGTACTTC. Encoded protein: CAISDLRDSEQYF.

The V call is TRBV4-1, the J call TRBJ2-3; a possible D gene is TRBD2 (5 bases). The CDR3 is made up of 13 amino acids. Germline CDR1 MGHRA, CDR2 YSYEKL. The V and J ends lost 4 bases and 3 bases respectively, with 8 bases between them. The CDR3 here is CASSRPGTDTQYF. The CDR3 DNA follows: TGCGCCAGCAGCCGACCGGGAACAGATACGCAGTATTTT.

The chain uses TRBV7-2 and TRBJ2-7, with D possibly being TRBD2 (6 bases). Germline V gene lookup returns CDR1 SGHTA and CDR2 FQGNSA. The CDR3 is 15 residues long. Trimming stripped 4 bases from V and 6 bases from J, with 19 bases between. The CDR3 sequence: CASSSVVAVPLEQYF. The CDR3 DNA sequence: TGTGCCAGCAGCTCGGTGGTAGCGGTCCCTCTCGAGCAGTACTTC.

In its sample, this clonotype was seen many times. V gene TRBV28 combines with J gene TRBJ2-7; 8 bases agree with TRBD2. After removal of 4 bases from V and 3 bases from J, the junction contained 8 bases not matched to a gene. Germline values: CDR1 MDHEN, CDR2 SYDVKM. This CDR3 is 15 amino acids long. The DNA for the CDR3 is TGTGCCAGCAGTTCCCGTATTAGCGGGAACTACGAGCAGTACTTC. It translates to CASSSRISGNYEQYF.

This clonotype was seen more than once but under ten times. J is TRBJ2-2 and V is TRBV12-3 or TRBV12-4, with 7 positions matching TRBD2. V lost 3 bases to trimming and J lost 7 bases; unmatched junction nucleotides: 5. The CDR3 sequence is 14 residues long. CDR3 sequence reads: CASSFQASGGELFF. The CDR3 DNA reads TGTGCCAGCAGTTTTCAAGCTAGCGGCGGGGAGCTGTTTTTT.

This clonotype was seen repeatedly, ten times or more. The chain links TRBV5-1 to TRBJ2-3, with no clear D. The V end lost 1 base, the J end lost 2 bases, and 20 bases lay between the germline ends. Looked up from germline, CDR1 is SGHRS and CDR2 is YFSETQ. The CDR3 extends over 18 amino acids. The CDR3 DNA is TGCGCCAGCAGCTTGTCAACCCGACCCGGCCTTAACACAGATACGCAGTATTTT. Translation: CASSLSTRPGLNTDTQYF. The complete variable domain, with remaining parts taken from reference TRBV5-1 and TRBJ2-3, reads KAGVTQTPRYLIKTRGQQVTLSCSPISGHRSVSWYQQTPGQGLQFLFEYFSETQRNKGNFPGRFSGRQFSNSRSEMNVSTLELGDSALYLCASSLSTRPGLNTDTQYFGPGTRLTVL.

This clonotype was seen at least ten times. The rearrangement joins TRBV12-3 or TRBV12-4 to TRBJ1-3, with D uncertain. This CDR3 has 15 residues. The V end was cut by 6 bases, the J end by 0 bases, with 12 bases between. In nucleotides, the CDR3 is TGTGCCAGCAGCCCCGGACGGGGCTCTGGAAACACCATATATTTT. It translates to CASSPGRGSGNTIYF.

This clonotype was counted at least ten times. CDR3 in amino acids: CASSLWQELGEQYF. CDR3 nucleotides: TGCGCCAGCAGCTTGTGGCAGGAGCTGGGGGAGCAGTACTTC. This chain links TRBV5-1 with TRBJ2-7; D call uncertain. The ends were cut back, 1 base at V and 7 bases at J, with 15 bases in the middle. This CDR3 contains 14 residues. From germline, CDR1 is SGHRS and CDR2 YFSETQ. Supplemented by reference TRBV5-1 and TRBJ2-7, the full variable domain reads KAGVTQTPRYLIKTRGQQVTLSCSPISGHRSVSWYQQTPGQGLQFLFEYFSETQRNKGNFPGRFSGRQFSNSRSEMNVSTLELGDSALYLCASSLWQELGEQYFGPGTRLTVT.

The chain combines TRBV11-1 with TRBJ2-3; 10 bases fit TRBD2. Germline CDR1 SGHAT, CDR2 FQDESV (reference sequence). The CDR3 covers 18 residues. V was clipped by 5 bases and J by 4 bases; unmatched bases: 15. The CDR3 sequence is CASSRPGLAFRGSDTQYF. CDR3 DNA: TGTGCCAGCAGCCGACCGGGACTAGCGTTCCGAGGATCAGATACGCAGTATTTT.

This clonotype has just one count. This rearrangement joins TRBV6-1 to TRBJ2-3; 10 nucleotides align to TRBD2. The length of the CDR3 is 16 residues. CDR1 is MNHNS, CDR2 SASEGT, per germline. Losses at the gene ends were 4 bases for V and 1 base for J; bases not matched to a gene: 5. The CDR3 reads CASSASGTSGTDTQYF. The CDR3 DNA is TGTGCCAGCAGTGCCTCCGGGACTAGCGGCACAGATACGCAGTATTTT.

The chain uses TRBV5-1 and TRBJ2-2; D possibly corresponds to TRBD2 (5 bases). CDR3 length equals 14 residues. The germline V and J ends were trimmed by 5 bases and 7 bases, with 15 bases remaining between them. The germline gives CDR1 SGHRS, CDR2 YFSETQ. The CDR3 sequence is CASSVGGQGGELFF. The DNA of the CDR3 is TGCGCCAGCAGTGTTGGCGGGCAAGGCGGGGAGCTGTTTTTT. The variable domain in full, with the rest retrieved from reference TRBV5-1 and TRBJ2-2, is KAGVTQTPRYLIKTRGQQVTLSCSPISGHRSVSWYQQTPGQGLQFLFEYFSETQRNKGNFPGRFSGRQFSNSRSEMNVSTLELGDSALYLCASSVGGQGGELFFGEGSRLTVL.

V usage is TRBV10-3 and J usage is TRBJ1-2; D is possibly TRBD1 (5 bases). Between the trimmed V and J ends, which lost 0 bases and 8 bases, there was a span of 13 bases. The germline V gene has CDR1 ENHRY and CDR2 SYGVKD. The CDR3 extends over 14 amino acids. The CDR3 spells CAISESLEGSGYTF. DNA for the CDR3: TGTGCCATCAGTGAGTCCTTAGAGGGGAGCGGCTACACCTTC.

This clonotype was recorded a few times. This sequence joins TRBV18 and TRBJ1-5; 7 nucleotides agree with TRBD1. Germline CDR1 reads KGHSH; CDR2 reads LQKENI. This CDR3 has 15 residues. The V segment lost 5 bases and the J segment 5 bases; nucleotides outside the gene matches: 9. The CDR3 loop is CASSRTGANDQPQHF. The CDR3 DNA reads as TGTGCCAGCTCAAGAACAGGGGCTAATGATCAGCCCCAGCATTTT.

The chain employs TRBV30 and TRBJ1-1; D unclear. Germline values: CDR1 GTSNPN, CDR2 SVGIG (reference sequence). This CDR3 region has 13 residues. V lost 1 base to trimming and J lost 4 bases, with 10 bases between them. CDR3 sequence (DNA): TGTGCCTGGAGTGGTGGCCTGACCACTGAAGCTTTCTTT. Translated, it gives CAWSGGLTTEAFF.

This clonotype occurred many times. The chain combines TRBV12-3 or TRBV12-4 with TRBJ2-2; weak D call: TRBD1 (6 bases). The V and J ends lost 5 bases and 6 bases respectively, with 13 bases between them. The CDR3 totals 14 residues. CDR3 protein: CASSPLQGPGELFF. The CDR3 DNA reads as TGTGCCAGCAGTCCCCTACAGGGACCCGGGGAGCTGTTTTTT.

In its sample, this clonotype was seen many times. The chain has TRBV7-9 and TRBJ2-3, with 8 bases identical to TRBD2. The CDR3 length is 15 residues. V lost 7 bases and J lost 6; bases outside the gene matches: 12. From germline, CDR1 is SEHNR and CDR2 FQNEAQ (reference sequence). The CDR3, as DNA: TGTGCCAGCACCAAAGGAAGCGGGAGAGCCGATACGCAGTATTTT. This translates into CASTKGSGRADTQYF.

The rearrangement uses TRBV7-9 and TRBJ2-7, with D hard to call. V was cut by 5 bases and J by 0 bases, with 11 bases left in between. CDR3 length equals 14 residues. The V gene's germline CDR1 is SEHNR and CDR2 FQNEAQ (reference sequence). CDR3 residues: CASSRLTLSYEQYF. The CDR3, as DNA: TGTGCCAGCAGCAGACTGACTCTCTCCTACGAGCAGTACTTC.

This clonotype was counted many times. The chain is built from TRBV5-1 and TRBJ2-1; 10 bases line up with TRBD2. V shed 4 bases, J shed 6 bases, and the junction held 16 bases outside the gene matches. The CDR3 is made up of 18 amino acids. Germline V CDR1 and CDR2: SGHRS, YFSETQ. The CDR3 nucleotides are TGCGCCAGCAGCCAGGGCCTAGCGGGAGTAAAAAGGGCCAATGAGCAGTTCTTC. The encoded protein is CASSQGLAGVKRANEQFF.

This clonotype has just a few counts. The V call is TRBV20-1, the J call TRBJ1-5, with D hard to call. V was shortened by 6 bases and J by 4 bases, with 16 bases between the two germline ends. The CDR3 is 14 residues long. The V gene's germline CDR1 is DFQATT and CDR2 SNEGSKA (reference sequence). CDR3 protein: CSAETVELNQPQHF. CDR3 DNA: TGCAGTGCGGAGACCGTCGAACTAAATCAGCCCCAGCATTTT.

Concerning this clonotype: An end of the junction differs from the germline gene, which may be a read error. The genes are TRBV14 and TRBJ2-2; no clear D gene. The germline gives CDR1 SGHDN, CDR2 FVKESK. The CDR3 runs to 19 residues. The CDR3 loop is CASSQGELQLWPNTRELFF. Written as DNA, the CDR3 is TGTGCCAGCAGCCAAGGGGAACTGCAACTATGGCCCAACACCCGGGAGCTGTTTTTT.

The J gene is TRBJ1-1, the V gene TRBV20-1; a possible D gene is TRBD1 (5 bases). V was clipped by 0 bases and J by 3 bases, with 20 bases between them. The CDR3 totals 17 residues. CDR1 is DFQATT, CDR2 SNEGSKA, per germline (reference sequence). The CDR3 sequence: CSARDMGGWYRYTEAFF. The CDR3 DNA sequence: TGCAGTGCTAGAGATATGGGGGGGTGGTACCGGTACACTGAAGCTTTCTTT.